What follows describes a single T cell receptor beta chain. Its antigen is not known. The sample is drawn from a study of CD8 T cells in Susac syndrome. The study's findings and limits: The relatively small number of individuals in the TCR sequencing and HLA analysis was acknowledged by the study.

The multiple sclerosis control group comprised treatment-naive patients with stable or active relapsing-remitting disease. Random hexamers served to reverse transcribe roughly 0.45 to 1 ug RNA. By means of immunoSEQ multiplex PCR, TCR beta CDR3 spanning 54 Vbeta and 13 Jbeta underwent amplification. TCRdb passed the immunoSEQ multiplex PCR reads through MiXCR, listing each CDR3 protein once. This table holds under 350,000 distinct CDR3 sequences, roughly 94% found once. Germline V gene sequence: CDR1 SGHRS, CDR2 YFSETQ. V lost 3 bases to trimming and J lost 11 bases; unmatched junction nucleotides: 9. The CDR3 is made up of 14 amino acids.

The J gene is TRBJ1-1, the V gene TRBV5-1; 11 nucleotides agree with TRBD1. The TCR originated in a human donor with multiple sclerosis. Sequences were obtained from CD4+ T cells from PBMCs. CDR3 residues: CASSYGTGGEGAFF. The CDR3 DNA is TGCGCCAGCAGCTACGGGACAGGGGGAGAAGGGGCTTTCTTT.